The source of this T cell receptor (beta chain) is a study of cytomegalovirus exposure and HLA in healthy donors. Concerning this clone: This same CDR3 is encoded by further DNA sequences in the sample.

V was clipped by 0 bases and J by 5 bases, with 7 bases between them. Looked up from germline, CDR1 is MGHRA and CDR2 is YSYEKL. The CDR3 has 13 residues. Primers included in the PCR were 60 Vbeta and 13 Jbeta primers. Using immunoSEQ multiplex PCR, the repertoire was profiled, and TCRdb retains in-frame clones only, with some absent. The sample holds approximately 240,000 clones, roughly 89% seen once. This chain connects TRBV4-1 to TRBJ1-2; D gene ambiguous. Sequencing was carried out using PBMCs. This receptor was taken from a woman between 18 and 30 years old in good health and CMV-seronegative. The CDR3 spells CASSQDRAYGYTF. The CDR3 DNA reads TGCGCCAGCAGCCAAGATCGAGCATATGGCTACACCTTC.